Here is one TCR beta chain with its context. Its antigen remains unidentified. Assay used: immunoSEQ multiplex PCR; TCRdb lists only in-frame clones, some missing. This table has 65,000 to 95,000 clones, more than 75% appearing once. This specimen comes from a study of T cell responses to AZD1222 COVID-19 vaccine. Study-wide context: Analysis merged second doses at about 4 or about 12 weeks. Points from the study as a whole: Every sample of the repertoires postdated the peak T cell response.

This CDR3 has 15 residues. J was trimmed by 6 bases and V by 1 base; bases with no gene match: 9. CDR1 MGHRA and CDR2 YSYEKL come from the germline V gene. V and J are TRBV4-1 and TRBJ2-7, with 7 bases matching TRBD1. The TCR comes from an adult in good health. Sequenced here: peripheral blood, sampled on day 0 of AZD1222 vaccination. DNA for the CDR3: TGCGCCAGCAGCCAAGGGGAGAGGGGGCAGCGCGAGCAGTACTTC. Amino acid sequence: CASSQGERGQREQYF.